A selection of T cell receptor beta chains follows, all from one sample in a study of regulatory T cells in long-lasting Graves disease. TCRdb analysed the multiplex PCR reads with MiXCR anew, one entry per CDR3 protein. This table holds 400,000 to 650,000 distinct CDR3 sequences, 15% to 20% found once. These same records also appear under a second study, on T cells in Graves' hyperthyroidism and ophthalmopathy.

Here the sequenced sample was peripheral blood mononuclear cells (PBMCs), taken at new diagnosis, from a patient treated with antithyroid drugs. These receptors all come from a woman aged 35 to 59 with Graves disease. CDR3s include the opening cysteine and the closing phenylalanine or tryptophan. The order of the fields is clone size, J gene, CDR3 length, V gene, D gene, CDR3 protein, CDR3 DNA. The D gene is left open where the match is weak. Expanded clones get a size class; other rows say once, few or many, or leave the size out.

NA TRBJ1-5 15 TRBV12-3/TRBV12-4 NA CASRGLPGGNQPQHF TGTGCCAGCAGGGGCCTCCCGGGGGGCAATCAGCCCCAGCATTTT
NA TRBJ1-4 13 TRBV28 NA CASSYFGDEKLVF TGTGCCAGCAGTTACTTCGGAGATGAAAAACTGGTTTTT
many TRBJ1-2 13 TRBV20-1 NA CSASEGLPYGYTF TGCAGTGCTAGCGAGGGGCTGCCCTATGGCTACACCTTC
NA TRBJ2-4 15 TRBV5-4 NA CASSSSRGAKNIQYF TGTGCCAGCAGCTCCTCCAGGGGGGCGAAAAACATTCAGTACTTC
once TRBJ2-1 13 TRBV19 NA CATSRPDVDEQFF TGTGCCACCTCCCGGCCTGACGTCGATGAGCAGTTCTTC
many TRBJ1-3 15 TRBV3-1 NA CASSRTGGSGNTIYF TGTGCCAGCAGCCGGACGGGAGGCTCTGGAAACACCATATATTTT
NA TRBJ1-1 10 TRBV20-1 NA CSVHSREAFF TGCAGTGTACACAGCCGTGAAGCTTTCTTT
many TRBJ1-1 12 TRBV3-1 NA CASSQTGTEAFF TGTGCCAGCAGCCAAACGGGCACTGAAGCTTTCTTT
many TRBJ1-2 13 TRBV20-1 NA CSAARGFDYGYTF TGCAGTGCAGCAAGGGGTTTTGACTATGGCTACACCTTC
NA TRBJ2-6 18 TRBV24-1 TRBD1 CATSDALGQDSGANVLTF TGTGCCACCAGTGATGCCCTCGGACAGGACTCTGGGGCCAACGTCCTGACTTTC
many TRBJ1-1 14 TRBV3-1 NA CASSLLTDGTEAFF TGTGCCAGCAGCCTTCTCACGGACGGGACTGAAGCTTTCTTT
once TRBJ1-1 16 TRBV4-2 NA CASSLEVTGTITEAFF TGTGCCAGCAGCCTTGAAGTCACCGGGACAATCACTGAAGCTTTCTTT
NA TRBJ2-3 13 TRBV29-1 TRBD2 CSLQREITDTQYF TGCAGCCTGCAGCGGGAGATCACAGATACGCAGTATTTT
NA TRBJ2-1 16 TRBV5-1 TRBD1 CASSSQDRGSYNEQFF TGCGCCAGCAGCTCCCAAGACAGGGGATCTTACAATGAGCAGTTCTTC
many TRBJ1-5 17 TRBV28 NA CASTVTGLRSLNQPQHF TGTGCCAGCACCGTCACAGGGCTCCGGTCCCTTAATCAGCCCCAGCATTTT
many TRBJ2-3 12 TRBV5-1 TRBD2 CASSFQREAQYF TGCGCCAGCAGCTTCCAGCGGGAGGCGCAGTATTTT
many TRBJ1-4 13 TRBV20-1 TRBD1 CSATGGGNEKLFF TGCAGTGCAACAGGGGGCGGTAATGAAAAACTGTTTTTT
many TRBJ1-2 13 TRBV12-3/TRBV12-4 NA CASRRGTMEGYTF TGTGCCAGCAGACGGGGCACCATGGAGGGCTACACCTTC
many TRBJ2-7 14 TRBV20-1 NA CSARGGGSSYEQYF TGCAGTGCTAGAGGAGGAGGCAGTTCCTACGAGCAGTACTTC
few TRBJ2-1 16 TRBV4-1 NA CASSQTRLGYYNEQFF TGCGCCAGCAGCCAAACCCGACTAGGATACTACAATGAGCAGTTCTTC
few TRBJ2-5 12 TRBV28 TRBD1 CASSYRGATQYF TGTGCCAGCAGTTACAGGGGTGCTACCCAGTACTTC
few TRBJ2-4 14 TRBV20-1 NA CSASFGGPKNIQYF TGCAGTGCTAGTTTCGGGGGGCCCAAAAACATTCAGTACTTC
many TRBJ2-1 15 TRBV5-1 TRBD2 CASSSRLAGYNEQFF TGTGCCAGCAGCTCACGACTAGCGGGGTACAATGAGCAGTTCTTC
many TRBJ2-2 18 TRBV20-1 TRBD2 CSARGTSGGPTNTGELFF TGCAGTGCTAGAGGGACTAGCGGGGGGCCGACGAACACCGGGGAGCTGTTTTTT
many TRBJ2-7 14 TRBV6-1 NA CASKTQASSYEQYF TGTGCCAGCAAAACACAGGCGAGCTCCTACGAGCAGTACTTC
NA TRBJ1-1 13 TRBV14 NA CASSQGDTGGAFF TGTGCCAGCAGCCAAGGGGACACGGGAGGGGCTTTCTTT
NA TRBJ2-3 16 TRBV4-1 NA CASSQDLGDFTDTQYF TGCGCCAGCAGCCAAGATCTTGGGGACTTCACAGATACGCAGTATTTT
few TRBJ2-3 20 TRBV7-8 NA CASSLPGQGSRAGGSDTQYF TGTGCCAGCAGCTTACCGGGACAGGGGTCCAGAGCGGGGGGGTCAGATACGCAGTATTTT
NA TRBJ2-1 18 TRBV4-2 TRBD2 CASSQDSGGGRNYNEQFF TGTGCCAGCAGCCAGGATAGCGGGGGGGGGAGAAATTACAATGAGCAGTTCTTC
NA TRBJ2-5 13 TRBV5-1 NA CASSLDIEETQYF TGCGCCAGCAGCTTGGACATCGAAGAGACCCAGTACTTC
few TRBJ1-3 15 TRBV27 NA CASSPTGGFGNTIYF TGTGCCAGCAGTCCCACCGGGGGGTTCGGAAACACCATATATTTT
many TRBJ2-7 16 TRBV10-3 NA CAISESLVGLSYEQYF TGTGCCATCAGTGAGTCGCTGGTCGGGCTCTCCTACGAGCAGTACTTC
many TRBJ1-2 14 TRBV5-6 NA CASSLERGVYGYTF TGTGCCAGCAGCTTGGAAAGGGGAGTCTATGGCTACACCTTC
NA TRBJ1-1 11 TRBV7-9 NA CASSPDQEAFF TGTGCCAGCAGTCCGGACCAAGAAGCTTTCTTT
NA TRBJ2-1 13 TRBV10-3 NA CAISDPPVDEQFF TGTGCCATCAGTGACCCCCCCGTCGATGAGCAGTTCTTC
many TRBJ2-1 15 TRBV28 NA CASSGAGATYNEQFF TGTGCCAGCAGTGGGGCGGGGGCCACCTACAATGAGCAGTTCTTC
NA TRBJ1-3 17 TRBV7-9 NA CASSWQNWRNSGNTIYF TGTGCCAGCAGCTGGCAGAATTGGCGCAACTCTGGAAACACCATATATTTT
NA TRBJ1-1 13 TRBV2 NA CASSERILTEAFF TGTGCCAGCAGTGAGAGGATCCTCACTGAAGCTTTCTTT
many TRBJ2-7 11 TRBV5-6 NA CASSLGVLQYF TGTGCCAGCAGCTTGGGGGTGCTGCAGTACTTC